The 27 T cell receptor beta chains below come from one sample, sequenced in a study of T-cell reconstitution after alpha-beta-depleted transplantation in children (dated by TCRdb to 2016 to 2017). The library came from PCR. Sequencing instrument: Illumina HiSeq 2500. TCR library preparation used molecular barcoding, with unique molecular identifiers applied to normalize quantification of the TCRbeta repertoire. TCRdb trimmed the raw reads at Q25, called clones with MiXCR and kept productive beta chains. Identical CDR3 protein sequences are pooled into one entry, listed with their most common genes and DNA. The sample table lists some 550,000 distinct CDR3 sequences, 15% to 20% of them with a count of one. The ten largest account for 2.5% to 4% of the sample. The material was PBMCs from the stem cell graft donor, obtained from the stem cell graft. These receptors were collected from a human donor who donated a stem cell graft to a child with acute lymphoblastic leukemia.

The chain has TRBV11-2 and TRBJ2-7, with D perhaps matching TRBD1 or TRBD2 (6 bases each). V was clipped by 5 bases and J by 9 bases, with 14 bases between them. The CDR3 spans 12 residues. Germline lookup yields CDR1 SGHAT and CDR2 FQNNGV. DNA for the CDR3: TGTGCCAGCAGCCGAGGGGGGAGCGGGCAGTACTTC. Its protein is CASSRGGSGQYF.

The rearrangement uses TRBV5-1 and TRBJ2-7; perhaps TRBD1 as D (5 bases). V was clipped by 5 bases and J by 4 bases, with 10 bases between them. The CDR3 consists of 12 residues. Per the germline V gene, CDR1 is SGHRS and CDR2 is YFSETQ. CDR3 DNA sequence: TGCGCCAGCAGATTAGACAGTTACGAGCAGTACTTC. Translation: CASRLDSYEQYF.

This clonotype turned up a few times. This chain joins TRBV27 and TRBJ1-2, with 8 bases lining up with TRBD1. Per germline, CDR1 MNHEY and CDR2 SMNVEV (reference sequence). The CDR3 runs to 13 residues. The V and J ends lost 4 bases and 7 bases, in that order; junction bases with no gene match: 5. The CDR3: CASSSGGDSGYTF. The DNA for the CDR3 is TGTGCCAGCAGTTCAGGGGGCGATTCTGGCTACACCTTC.

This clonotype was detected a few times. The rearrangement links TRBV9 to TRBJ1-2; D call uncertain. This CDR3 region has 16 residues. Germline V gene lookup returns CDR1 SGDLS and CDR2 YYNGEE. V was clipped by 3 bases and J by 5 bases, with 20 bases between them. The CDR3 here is CASSGYNGRAGYGYTF. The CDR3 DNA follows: TGTGCCAGCAGCGGGTACAACGGACGGGCGGGGTATGGCTACACCTTC.

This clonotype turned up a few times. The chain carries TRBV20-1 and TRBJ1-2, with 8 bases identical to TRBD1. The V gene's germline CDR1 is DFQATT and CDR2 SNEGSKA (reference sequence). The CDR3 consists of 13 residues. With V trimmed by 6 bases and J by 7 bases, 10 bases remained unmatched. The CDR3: CSASSGGFGGYTF. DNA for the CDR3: TGCAGTGCCTCGTCAGGGGGCTTCGGTGGCTACACCTTC.

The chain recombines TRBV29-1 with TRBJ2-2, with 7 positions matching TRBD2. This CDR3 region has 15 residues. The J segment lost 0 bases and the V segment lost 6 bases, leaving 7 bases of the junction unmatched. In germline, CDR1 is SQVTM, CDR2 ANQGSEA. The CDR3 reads CSVGKGTTNTGELFF. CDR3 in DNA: TGCAGCGTAGGAAAAGGGACTACGAACACCGGGGAGCTGTTTTTT.

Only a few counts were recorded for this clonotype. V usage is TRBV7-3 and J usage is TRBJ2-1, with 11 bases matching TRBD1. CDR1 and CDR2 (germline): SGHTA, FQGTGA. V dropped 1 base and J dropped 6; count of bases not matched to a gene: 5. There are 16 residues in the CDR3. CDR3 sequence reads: CASSLRGTGGSNEQFF. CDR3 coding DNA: TGTGCCAGCAGCTTAAGAGGGACAGGGGGTAGCAATGAGCAGTTCTTC. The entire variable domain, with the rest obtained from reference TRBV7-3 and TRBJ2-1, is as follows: GAGVSQTPSNKVTEKGKYVELRCDPISGHTALYWYRQSLGQGPEFLIYFQGTGAADDSGLPNDRFFAVRPEGSVSTLKIQRTERGDSAVYLCASSLRGTGGSNEQFFGPGTRLTVL.

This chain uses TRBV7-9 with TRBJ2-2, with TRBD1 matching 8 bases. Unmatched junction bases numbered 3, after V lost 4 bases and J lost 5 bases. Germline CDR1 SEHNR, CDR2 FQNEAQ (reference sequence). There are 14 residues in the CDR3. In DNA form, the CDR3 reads TGTGCCAGCAGCTCCTGGACAGGGACCGGGGAGCTGTTTTTT. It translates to CASSSWTGTGELFF.

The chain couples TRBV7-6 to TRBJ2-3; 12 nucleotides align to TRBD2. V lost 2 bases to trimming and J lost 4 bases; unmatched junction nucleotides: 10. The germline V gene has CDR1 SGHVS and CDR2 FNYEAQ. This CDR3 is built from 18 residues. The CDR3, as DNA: TGTGCCAGCAGCTTATTGCTGACTAGCGGGAGATTTGCAGATACGCAGTATTTT. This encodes CASSLLLTSGRFADTQYF.

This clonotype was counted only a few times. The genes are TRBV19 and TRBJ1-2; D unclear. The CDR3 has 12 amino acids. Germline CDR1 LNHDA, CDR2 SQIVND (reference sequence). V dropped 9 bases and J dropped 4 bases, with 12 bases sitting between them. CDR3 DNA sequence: TGTGCCAGCTGGACTGTCATCTATGGCTACACCTTC. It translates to CASWTVIYGYTF. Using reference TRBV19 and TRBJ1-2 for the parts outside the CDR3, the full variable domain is DGGITQSPKYLFRKEGQNVTLSCEQNLNHDAMYWYRQDPGQGLRLIYYSQIVNDFQKGDIAEGYSVSREKKESFPLTVTSAQKNPTAFYLCASWTVIYGYTFGSGTRLTVV.

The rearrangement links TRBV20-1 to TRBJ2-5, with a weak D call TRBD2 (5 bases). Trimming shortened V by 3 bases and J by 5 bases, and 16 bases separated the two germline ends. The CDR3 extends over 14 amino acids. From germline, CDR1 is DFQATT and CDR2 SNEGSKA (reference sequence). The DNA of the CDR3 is TGCAGTGCTAGGGGGTCCGGGGATGAGGAGACCCAGTACTTC. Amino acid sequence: CSARGSGDEETQYF.

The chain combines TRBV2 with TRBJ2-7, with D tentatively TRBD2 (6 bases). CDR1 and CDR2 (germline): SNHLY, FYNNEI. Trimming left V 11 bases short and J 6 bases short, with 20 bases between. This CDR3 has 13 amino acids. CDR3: CASTFGGRSEQYF. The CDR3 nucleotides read TGTGCCTCTACCTTCGGGGGTCGGAGCGAGCAGTACTTC.

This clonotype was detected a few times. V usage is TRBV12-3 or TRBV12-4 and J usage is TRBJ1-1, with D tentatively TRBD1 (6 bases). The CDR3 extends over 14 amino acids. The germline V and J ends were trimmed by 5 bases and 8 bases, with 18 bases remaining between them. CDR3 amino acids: CASSTTGRLREAFF. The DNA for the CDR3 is TGTGCCAGCAGTACAACAGGGCGATTAAGGGAAGCTTTCTTT.

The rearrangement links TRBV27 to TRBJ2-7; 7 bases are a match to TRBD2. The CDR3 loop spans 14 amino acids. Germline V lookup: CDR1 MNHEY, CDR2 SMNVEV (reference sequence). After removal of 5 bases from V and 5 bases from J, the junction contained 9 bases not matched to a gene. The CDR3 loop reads CASSDGRALDEQYF. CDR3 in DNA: TGTGCCAGCAGTGATGGGAGGGCCTTGGACGAGCAGTACTTC.

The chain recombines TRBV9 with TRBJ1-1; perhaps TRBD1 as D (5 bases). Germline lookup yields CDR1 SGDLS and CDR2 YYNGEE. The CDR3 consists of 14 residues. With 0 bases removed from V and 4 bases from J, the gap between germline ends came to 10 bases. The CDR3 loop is CASSVEGRGTEAFF. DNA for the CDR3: TGTGCCAGCAGCGTAGAAGGGAGGGGCACTGAAGCTTTCTTT. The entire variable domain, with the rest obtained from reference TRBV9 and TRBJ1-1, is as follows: DSGVTQTPKHLITATGQRVTLRCSPRSGDLSVYWYQQSLDQGLQFLIQYYNGEERAKGNILERFSAQQFPDLHSELNLSSLELGDSALYFCASSVEGRGTEAFFGQGTRLTVV.

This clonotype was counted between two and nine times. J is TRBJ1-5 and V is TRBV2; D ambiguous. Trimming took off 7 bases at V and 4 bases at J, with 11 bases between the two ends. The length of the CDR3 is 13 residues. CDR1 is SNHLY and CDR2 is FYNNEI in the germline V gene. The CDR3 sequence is CASTWRENQPQHF. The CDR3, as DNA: TGTGCCAGCACTTGGCGGGAGAATCAGCCCCAGCATTTT.

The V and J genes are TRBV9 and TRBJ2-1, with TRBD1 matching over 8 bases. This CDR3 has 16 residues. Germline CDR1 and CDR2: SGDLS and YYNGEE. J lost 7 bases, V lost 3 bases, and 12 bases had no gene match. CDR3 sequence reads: CASSAQRVQGANEQFF. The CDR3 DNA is TGTGCCAGCAGCGCGCAACGTGTGCAGGGGGCGAATGAGCAGTTCTTC.

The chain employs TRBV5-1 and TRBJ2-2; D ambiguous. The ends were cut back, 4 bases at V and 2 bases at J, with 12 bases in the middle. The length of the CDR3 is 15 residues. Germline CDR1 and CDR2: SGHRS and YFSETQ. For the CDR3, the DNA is TGCGCCAGCAGCCTCGAGGCGATTAACACCGGGGAGCTGTTTTTT. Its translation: CASSLEAINTGELFF.

The CDR3 DNA sequence: TGTGCCAGCAGTTCATCAGGGAATACGCAGTATTTT. Its translation is CASSSSGNTQYF. The chain has TRBV12-3 or TRBV12-4 and TRBJ2-3; maybe TRBD1 (5 bases). Trimming took 4 bases from V and 7 from J, leaving 9 bases between them. The CDR3 is 12 residues long.

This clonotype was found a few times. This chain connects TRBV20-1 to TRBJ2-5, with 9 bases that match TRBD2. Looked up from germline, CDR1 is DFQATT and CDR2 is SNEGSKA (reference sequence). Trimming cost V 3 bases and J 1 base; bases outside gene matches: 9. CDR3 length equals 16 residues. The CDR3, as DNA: TGCAGTGCTAGGGTTCGGCTAGCGGGGTCCCAAGAGACCCAGTACTTC. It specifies CSARVRLAGSQETQYF.

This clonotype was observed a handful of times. The CDR3 DNA follows: TGTGCCAGCTTTAATTCAGCTAGCGGGAGGGCTAACAATGAGCAGTTCTTC. This sequence encodes CASFNSASGRANNEQFF. The chain couples TRBV3-1 to TRBJ2-1; TRBD2 matches 12 bases. CDR3 length: 17 amino acids. J gave up 5 bases and V 8 bases, and 13 bases lay outside the gene matches. The germline CDR1 and CDR2 sequences are LGHDT and YNNKEL (reference sequence).

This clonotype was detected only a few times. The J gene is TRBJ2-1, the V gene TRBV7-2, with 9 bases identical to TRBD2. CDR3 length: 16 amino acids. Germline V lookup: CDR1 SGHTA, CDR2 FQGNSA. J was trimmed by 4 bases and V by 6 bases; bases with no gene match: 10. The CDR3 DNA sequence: TGTGCCAGCAGATATTTCCCTAGCGGGACTTACAATGAGCAGTTCTTC. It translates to CASRYFPSGTYNEQFF.

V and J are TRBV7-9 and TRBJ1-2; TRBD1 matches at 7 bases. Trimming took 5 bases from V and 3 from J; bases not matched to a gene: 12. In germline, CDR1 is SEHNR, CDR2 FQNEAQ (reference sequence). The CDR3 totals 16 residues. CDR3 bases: TGTGCCAGCAGCCAGCGTAGGGGGCAGGGGGACTATGGCTACACCTTC. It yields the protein CASSQRRGQGDYGYTF. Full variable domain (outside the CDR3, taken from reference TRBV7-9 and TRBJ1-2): DTGVSQNPRHKITKRGQNVTFRCDPISEHNRLYWYRQTLGQGPEFLTYFQNEAQLEKSRLLSDRFSAERPKGSFSTLEIQRTEQGDSAMYLCASSQRRGQGDYGYTFGSGTRLTVV.

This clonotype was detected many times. CDR3 coding DNA: TGTGCCAGCAGTCCCGGACAGGGTGGTACAGATACGCAGTATTTT. Encoded protein: CASSPGQGGTDTQYF. The chain recombines TRBV12-3 or TRBV12-4 with TRBJ2-3, with 8 bases fitting TRBD1. The V gene end was trimmed by 5 bases and the J gene end by 3 bases; junction bases not matched to a gene: 7. The CDR3 is made up of 15 amino acids.

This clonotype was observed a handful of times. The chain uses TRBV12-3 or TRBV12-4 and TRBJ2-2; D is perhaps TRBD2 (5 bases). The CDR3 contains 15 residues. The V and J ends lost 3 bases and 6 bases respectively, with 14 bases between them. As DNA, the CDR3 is TGTGCCAGCAGTTTTCTGGGCCTGGGAGCCGGGGAGCTGTTTTTT. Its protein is CASSFLGLGAGELFF.

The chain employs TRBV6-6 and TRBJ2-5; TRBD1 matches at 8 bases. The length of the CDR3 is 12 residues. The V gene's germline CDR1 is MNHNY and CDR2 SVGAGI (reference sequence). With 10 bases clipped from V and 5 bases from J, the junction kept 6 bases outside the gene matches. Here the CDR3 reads CATQGARETQYF. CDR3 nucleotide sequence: TGTGCCACCCAGGGGGCACGGGAGACCCAGTACTTC.

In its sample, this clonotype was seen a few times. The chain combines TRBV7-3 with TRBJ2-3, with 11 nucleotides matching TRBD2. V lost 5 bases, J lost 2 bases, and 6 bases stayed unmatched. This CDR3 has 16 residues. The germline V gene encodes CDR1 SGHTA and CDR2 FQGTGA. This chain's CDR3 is CASSQLAGGFTDTQYF. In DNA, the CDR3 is TGTGCCAGCAGCCAGTTAGCGGGAGGGTTCACAGATACGCAGTATTTT.